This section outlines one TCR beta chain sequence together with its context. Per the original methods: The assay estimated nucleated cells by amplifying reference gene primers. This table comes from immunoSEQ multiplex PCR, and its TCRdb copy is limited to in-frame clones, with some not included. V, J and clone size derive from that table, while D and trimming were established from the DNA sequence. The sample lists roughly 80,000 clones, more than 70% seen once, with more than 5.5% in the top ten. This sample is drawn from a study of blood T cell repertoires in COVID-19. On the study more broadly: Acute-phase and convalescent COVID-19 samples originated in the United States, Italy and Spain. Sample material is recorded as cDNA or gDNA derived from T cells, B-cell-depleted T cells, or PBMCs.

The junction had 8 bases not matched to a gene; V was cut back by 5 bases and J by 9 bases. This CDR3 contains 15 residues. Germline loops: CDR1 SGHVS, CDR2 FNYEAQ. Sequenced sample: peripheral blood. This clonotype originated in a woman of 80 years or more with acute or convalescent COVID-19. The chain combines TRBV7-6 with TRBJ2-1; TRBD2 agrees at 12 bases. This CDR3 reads CASSPGLAGLREQFF. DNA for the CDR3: TGTGCCAGCAGCCCTGGACTAGCGGGATTGCGTGAGCAGTTCTTC.